This T cell receptor beta chain was captured by sequencing in a study of blood T cell repertoires in COVID-19. Germline loops: CDR1 SGHVS, CDR2 FQNEAQ. Trimming pared 3 bases from V and 5 bases from J, leaving 11 bases between. This CDR3 region has 14 residues. Under the authors' procedure: Scientists estimated how many nucleated cells there were by amplifying reference gene primers. Sequencing used immunoSEQ multiplex PCR; TCRdb keeps in-frame clones, though not all of them. The V and J calls and clone size are taken from that table; D and trimming were inferred from the DNA. Among around 340,000 clones listed, around 88% were seen once. This clone showed up just a few times.

The sequencing sample was made of peripheral blood. This clonotype was sampled from a man under 40 with active or convalescent COVID-19. This sequence joins TRBV7-8 and TRBJ1-5, with D perhaps TRBD1 (6 bases). The CDR3 here is CASSLAQGHQPQHF. The DNA for the CDR3 is TGTGCCAGCAGCTTGGCACAGGGTCATCAGCCCCAGCATTTT.